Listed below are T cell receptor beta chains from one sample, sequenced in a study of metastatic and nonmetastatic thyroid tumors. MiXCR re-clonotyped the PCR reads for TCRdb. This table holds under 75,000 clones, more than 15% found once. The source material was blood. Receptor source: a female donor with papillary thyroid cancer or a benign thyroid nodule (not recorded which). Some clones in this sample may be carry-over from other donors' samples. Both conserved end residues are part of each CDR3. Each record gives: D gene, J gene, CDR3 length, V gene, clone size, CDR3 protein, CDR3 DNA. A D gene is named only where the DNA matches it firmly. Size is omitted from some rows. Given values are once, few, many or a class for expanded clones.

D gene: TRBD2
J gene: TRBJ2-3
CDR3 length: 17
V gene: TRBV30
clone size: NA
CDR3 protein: CAWSQECTSGRTYTQYF
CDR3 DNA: TGTGCCTGGAGCCAAGAGTGTACTAGCGGGAGAACATATACGCAGTATTTT

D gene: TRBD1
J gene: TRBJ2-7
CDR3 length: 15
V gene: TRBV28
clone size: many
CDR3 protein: CASSFAGTGKNEQYF
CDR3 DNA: TGTGCCAGCAGTTTCGCGGGGACAGGGAAAAACGAGCAGTACTTC

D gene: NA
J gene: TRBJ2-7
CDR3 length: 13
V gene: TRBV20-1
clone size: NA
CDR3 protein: CSGLGGTPYEQYF
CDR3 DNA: TGCAGCGGACTGGGCGGGACACCCTACGAGCAGTACTTC

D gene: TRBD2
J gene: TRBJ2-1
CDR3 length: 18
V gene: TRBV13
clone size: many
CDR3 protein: CASSSPGTSGSSYNEQFF
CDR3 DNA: TGTGCCAGCAGCTCCCCCGGGACTAGCGGGAGCTCCTACAATGAGCAGTTCTTC

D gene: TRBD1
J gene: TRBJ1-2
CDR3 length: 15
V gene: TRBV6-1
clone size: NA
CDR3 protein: CASSPRTGANYGYTF
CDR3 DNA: TGTGCCAGCAGTCCAAGGACAGGGGCCAACTATGGCTACACCTTC

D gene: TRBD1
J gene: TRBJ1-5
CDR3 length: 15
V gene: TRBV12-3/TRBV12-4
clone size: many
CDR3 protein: CASSKQGTLGQPQHF
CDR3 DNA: TGTGCCAGCAGCAAACAGGGGACTCTGGGTCAGCCCCAGCATTTT

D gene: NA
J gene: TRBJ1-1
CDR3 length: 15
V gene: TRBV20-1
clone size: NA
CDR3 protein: CSARDFGGAGTEAFF
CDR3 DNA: TGCAGTGCTAGAGATTTTGGGGGGGCGGGCACTGAAGCTTTCTTT

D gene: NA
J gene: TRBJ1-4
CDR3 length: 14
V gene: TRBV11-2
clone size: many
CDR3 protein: CASSHRGEGEKLFF
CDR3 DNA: TGTGCCAGCAGCCACAGAGGGGAAGGCGAAAAACTGTTTTTT

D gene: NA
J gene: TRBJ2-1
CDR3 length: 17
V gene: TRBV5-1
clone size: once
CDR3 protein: CASSWISGPSPYNEQFF
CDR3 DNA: TGCGCCAGCAGCTGGATTTCAGGGCCGTCTCCTTACAATGAGCAGTTCTTC

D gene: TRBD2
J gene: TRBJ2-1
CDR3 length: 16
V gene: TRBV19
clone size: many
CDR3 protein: CASSILGTSGSNEQFF
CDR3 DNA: TGTGCCAGTAGTATCCTCGGGACTAGCGGGAGTAATGAGCAGTTCTTC

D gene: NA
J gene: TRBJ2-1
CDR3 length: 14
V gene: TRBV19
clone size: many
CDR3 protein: CASRTRQGYYEQFF
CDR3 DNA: TGTGCCAGTCGAACGAGGCAGGGCTACTATGAGCAGTTCTTC

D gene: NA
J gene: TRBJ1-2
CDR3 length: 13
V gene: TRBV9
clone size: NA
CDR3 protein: CASSGQETYGYTF
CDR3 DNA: TGTGCCAGCTCCGGCCAAGAGACCTATGGCTACACCTTC

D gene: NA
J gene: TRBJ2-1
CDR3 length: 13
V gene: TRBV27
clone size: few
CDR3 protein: CASSGRAYNEQFF
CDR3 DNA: TGTGCCAGCAGCGGACGGGCTTACAATGAGCAGTTCTTC

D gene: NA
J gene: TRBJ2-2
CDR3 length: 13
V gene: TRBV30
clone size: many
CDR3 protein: CAWSVVYTGELFF
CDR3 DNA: TGTGCCTGGAGTGTAGTATATACCGGGGAGCTGTTTTTT

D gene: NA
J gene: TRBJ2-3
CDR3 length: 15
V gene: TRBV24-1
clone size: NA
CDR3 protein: CATGPQEVHKDTQYF
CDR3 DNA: TGTGCCACCGGTCCCCAGGAGGTCCATAAAGATACGCAGTATTTT

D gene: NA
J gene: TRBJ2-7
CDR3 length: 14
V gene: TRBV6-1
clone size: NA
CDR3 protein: CASIPTGTNYEQYF
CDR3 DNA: TGTGCCAGCATCCCCACAGGGACCAACTACGAGCAGTACTTC

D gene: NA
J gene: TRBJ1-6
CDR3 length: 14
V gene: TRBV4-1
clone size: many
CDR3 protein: CASSYGGVGSPLHF
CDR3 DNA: TGCGCCAGCAGCTATGGGGGGGTTGGATCACCCCTCCACTTT

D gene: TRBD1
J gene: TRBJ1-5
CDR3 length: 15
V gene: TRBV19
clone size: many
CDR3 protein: CASRGTGLRNQPQHF
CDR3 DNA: TGTGCCAGTAGGGGGACAGGTTTACGGAATCAGCCCCAGCATTTT

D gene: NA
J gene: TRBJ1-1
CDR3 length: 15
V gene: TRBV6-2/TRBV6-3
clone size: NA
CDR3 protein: CASSYESASLPEAFF
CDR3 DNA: TGTGCCAGCAGTTACGAGTCAGCCTCGCTACCTGAAGCTTTCTTT

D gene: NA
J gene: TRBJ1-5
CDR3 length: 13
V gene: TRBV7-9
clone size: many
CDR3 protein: CASSFSSNQPQHF
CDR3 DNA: TGTGCCAGCAGCTTCTCTAGCAATCAGCCCCAGCATTTT

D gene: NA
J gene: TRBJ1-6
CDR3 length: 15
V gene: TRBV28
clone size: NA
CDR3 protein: CASWGGISYNSPLHF
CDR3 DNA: TGTGCCAGTTGGGGGGGTATTTCCTATAATTCACCCCTCCACTTT

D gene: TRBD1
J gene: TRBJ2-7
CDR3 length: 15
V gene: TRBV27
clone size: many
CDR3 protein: CASSLSWDRSYEQYF
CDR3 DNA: TGTGCCAGCAGTTTATCTTGGGACAGATCCTACGAGCAGTACTTC

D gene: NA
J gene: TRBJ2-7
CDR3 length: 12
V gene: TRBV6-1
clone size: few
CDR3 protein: CASSNTGYEQYF
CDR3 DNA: TGTGCCAGCAGCAACACAGGCTACGAGCAGTACTTC

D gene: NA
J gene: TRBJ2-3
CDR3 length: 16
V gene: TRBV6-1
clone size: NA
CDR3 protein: CASSLGGSGALATQYF
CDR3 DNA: TGTGCCAGCAGCCTGGGAGGTAGCGGTGCTCTTGCTACGCAGTATTTT

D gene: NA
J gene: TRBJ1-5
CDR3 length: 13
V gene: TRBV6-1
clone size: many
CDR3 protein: CASSETGRQPQHF
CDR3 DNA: TGTGCCAGCAGTGAGACAGGTCGTCAGCCCCAGCATTTT

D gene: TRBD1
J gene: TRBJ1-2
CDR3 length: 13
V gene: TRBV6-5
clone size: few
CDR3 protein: CASSSDRGGGYTF
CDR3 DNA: TGTGCCAGCAGTTCAGACAGGGGAGGCGGCTACACCTTC

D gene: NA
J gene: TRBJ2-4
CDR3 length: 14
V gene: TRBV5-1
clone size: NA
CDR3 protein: CASSLGGRENIQYF
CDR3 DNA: TGCGCCAGCAGCCTAGGGGGGAGGGAAAACATTCAGTACTTC

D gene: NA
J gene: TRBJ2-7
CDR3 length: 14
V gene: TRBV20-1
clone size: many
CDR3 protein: CSAPRPGQPDRAYF
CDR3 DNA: TGCAGTGCTCCCAGACCTGGGCAGCCCGATCGAGCGTACTTC

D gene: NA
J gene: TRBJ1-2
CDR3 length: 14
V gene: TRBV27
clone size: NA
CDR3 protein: CASSLLRTDGGYTF
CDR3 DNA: TGTGCCAGCAGTTTATTACGGACCGACGGGGGCTACACCTTC

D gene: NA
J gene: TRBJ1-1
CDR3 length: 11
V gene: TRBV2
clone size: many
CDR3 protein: CASSPNREAFF
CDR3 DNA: TGTGCCAGCAGCCCTAACAGGGAAGCTTTCTTT

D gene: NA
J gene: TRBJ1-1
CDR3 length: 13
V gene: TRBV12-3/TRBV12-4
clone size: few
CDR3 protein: CASSWTLNTEAFF
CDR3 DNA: TGTGCCAGCAGTTGGACATTGAACACTGAAGCTTTCTTT

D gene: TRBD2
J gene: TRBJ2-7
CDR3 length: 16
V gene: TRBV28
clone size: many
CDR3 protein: CASSTQSGRHLYEQYF
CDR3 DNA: TGTGCCAGCAGTACCCAGAGCGGGAGACACCTCTACGAGCAGTACTTC

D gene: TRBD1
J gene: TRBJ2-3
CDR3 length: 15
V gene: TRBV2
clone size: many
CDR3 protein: CASKFDRGNTDTQYF
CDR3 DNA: TGTGCCAGCAAGTTTGACAGGGGCAACACAGATACGCAGTATTTT

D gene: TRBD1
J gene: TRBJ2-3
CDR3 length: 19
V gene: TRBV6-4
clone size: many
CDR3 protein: CASRIQGTEAFRSTDTQYF
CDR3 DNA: TGTGCCAGCAGGATTCAGGGGACAGAAGCGTTTCGCTCTACAGATACGCAGTATTTT

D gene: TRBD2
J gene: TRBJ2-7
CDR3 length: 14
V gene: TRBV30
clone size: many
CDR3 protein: CAWSVGGTSDEQYF
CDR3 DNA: TGTGCCTGGAGTGTCGGGGGGACTAGCGATGAGCAGTACTTC

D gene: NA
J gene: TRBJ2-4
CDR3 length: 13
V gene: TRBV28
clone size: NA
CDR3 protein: CASSLGGGNIQYF
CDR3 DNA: TGTGCCAGCAGTTTAGGGGGCGGGAACATTCAGTACTTC

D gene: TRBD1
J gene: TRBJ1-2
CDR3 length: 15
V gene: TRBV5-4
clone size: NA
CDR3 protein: CASSLDPRGGNGYTF
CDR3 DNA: TGTGCCAGCAGCTTGGATCCGCGAGGGGGCAATGGCTACACCTTC

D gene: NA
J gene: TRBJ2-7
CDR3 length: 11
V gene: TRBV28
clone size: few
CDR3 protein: CASTLGGEQYF
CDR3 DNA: TGTGCCAGCACCCTCGGTGGCGAGCAGTACTTC

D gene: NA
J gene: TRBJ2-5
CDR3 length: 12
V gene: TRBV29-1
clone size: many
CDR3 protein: CSVVGVGKTQYF
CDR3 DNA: TGCAGCGTTGTGGGGGTCGGGAAGACCCAGTACTTC

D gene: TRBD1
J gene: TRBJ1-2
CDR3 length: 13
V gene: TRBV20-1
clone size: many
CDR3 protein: CSAPIDRDYGYTF
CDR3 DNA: TGCAGCGCCCCGATTGACAGGGATTATGGCTACACCTTC

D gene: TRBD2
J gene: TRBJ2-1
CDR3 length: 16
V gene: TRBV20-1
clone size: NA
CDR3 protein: CSARDPTSGLGNEQFF
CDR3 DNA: TGCAGTGCTAGAGATCCGACTAGCGGTCTGGGGAATGAGCAGTTCTTC

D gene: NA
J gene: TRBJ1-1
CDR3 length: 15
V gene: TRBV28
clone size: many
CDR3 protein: CASRKKPPLNTEAFF
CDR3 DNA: TGTGCCAGCCGAAAGAAGCCACCTTTGAACACTGAAGCTTTCTTT

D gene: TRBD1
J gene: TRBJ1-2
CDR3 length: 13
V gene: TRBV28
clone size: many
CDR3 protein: CASSLSGQDGYTF
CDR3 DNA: TGTGCCAGCAGTTTATCGGGACAGGATGGCTACACCTTC

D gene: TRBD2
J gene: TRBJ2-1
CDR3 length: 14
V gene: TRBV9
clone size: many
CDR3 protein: CASSVVPAGNEQFF
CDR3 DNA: TGTGCCAGCAGCGTAGTACCAGCGGGGAATGAGCAGTTCTTC

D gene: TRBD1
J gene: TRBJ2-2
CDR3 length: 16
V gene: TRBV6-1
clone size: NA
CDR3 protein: CASSGGWDRASGELFF
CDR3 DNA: TGTGCCAGCAGTGGAGGGTGGGACAGGGCGTCCGGGGAGCTGTTTTTT

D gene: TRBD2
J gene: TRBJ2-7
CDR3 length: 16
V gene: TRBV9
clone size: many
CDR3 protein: CASSVEPSGLSYEQYF
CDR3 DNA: TGTGCCAGCAGCGTAGAACCTAGCGGGCTCTCCTACGAGCAGTACTTC

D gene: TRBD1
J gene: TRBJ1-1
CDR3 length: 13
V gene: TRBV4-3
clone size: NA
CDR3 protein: CASSPSDRVKAFF
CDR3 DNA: TGCGCCAGCAGCCCGTCGGACAGGGTAAAAGCTTTCTTT

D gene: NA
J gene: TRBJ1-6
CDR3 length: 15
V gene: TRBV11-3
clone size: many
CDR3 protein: CASSLVTETNSPLHF
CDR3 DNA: TGTGCCAGCAGCTTAGTGACAGAAACCAATTCACCCCTCCACTTT

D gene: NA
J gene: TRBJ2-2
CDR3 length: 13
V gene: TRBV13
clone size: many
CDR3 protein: CASSYESTGELFF
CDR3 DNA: TGTGCCAGCAGCTACGAATCTACCGGGGAGCTGTTTTTT

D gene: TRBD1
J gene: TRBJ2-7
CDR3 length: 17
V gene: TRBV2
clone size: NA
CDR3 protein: CASRIRDQDRGSYEQYF
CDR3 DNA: TGTGCCAGCAGAATAAGGGATCAGGACAGGGGATCCTACGAGCAGTACTTC

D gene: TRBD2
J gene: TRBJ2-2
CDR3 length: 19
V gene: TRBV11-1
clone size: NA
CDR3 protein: CASSGTVTSWRAYTGELFF
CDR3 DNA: TGTGCCAGCAGCGGGACCGTGACTAGCTGGAGGGCCTACACCGGGGAGCTGTTTTTT

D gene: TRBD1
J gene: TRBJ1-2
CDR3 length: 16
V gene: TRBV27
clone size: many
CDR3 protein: CATSSMTGTTNYGYTF
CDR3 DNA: TGTGCCACCTCATCAATGACAGGGACCACTAACTATGGCTACACCTTC

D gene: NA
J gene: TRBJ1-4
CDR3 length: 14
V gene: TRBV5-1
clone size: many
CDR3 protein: CASSLGENNEKLFF
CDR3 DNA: TGCGCCAGCAGCTTGGGGGAGAATAATGAAAAACTGTTTTTT

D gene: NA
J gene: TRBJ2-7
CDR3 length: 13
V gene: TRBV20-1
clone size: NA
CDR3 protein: CSIYSGRSYEQYF
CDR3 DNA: TGCAGCATCTACTCCGGGCGATCCTACGAGCAGTACTTC

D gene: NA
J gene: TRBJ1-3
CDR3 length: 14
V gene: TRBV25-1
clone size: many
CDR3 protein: CASSEGSSGNTIYF
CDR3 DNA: TGTGCCAGCAGTGAAGGTTCAAGTGGAAACACCATATATTTT

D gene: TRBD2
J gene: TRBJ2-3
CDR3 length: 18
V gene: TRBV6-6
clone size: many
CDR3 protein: CASSSPGTSGGGEDTQYF
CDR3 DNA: TGTGCCAGCAGTTCTCCCGGGACTAGCGGGGGGGGTGAAGATACGCAGTATTTT

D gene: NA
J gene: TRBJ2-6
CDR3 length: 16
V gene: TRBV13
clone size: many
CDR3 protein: CASSDRMRSGANVLTF
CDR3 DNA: TGTGCCAGCAGCGACAGGATGCGCTCAGGAGCCAACGTCCTGACTTTC

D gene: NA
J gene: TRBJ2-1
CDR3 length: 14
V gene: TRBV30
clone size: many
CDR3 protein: CAWGQGVLYNEQFF
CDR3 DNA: TGTGCCTGGGGCCAGGGAGTTTTGTACAATGAGCAGTTCTTC

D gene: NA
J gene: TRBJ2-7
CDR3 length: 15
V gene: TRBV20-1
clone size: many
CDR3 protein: CSARISGTAAYEQYF
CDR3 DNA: TGCAGTGCTAGAATCTCCGGGACCGCCGCCTACGAGCAGTACTTC